Shown below are 16 T cell receptor beta chains from a single sample sequenced in a study of shared clonotypes between healthy human individuals. This table comes from immunoSEQ multiplex PCR, and its TCRdb copy is limited to in-frame clones, with some not included. The sample shows a few million clones, approximately 94% of them seen only once. The specimen sequenced was naive CD4+ T cells sorted from blood. The subset is: CD45RA+ positively selected. The receptors here all came from a man younger than 35 in good health.

V is TRBV11-1 and J is TRBJ2-7; 9 bases are shared with TRBD1. After removal of 5 bases from V and 5 bases from J, the junction contained 10 bases not matched to a gene. This CDR3 has 15 residues. Germline assignment: CDR1 SGHAT and CDR2 FQDESV (reference sequence). The CDR3 DNA sequence: TGTGCCAGCAGCCGGCCGGGACAGGGAAGCCACGAGCAGTACTTC. This encodes CASSRPGQGSHEQYF.

The chain joins TRBV11-2 to TRBJ2-3; D unclear. In germline, CDR1 is SGHAT, CDR2 FQNNGV. This CDR3 contains 13 residues. V shed 0 bases and J shed 6 bases, with 7 bases lying between them. CDR3 nucleotide sequence: TGTGCCAGCAGCTTAGACCAGCTGGATACGCAGTATTTT. As protein: CASSLDQLDTQYF.

V gene TRBV11-2 combines with J gene TRBJ1-5; TRBD1 matches 9 bases. Germline V lookup: CDR1 SGHAT, CDR2 FQNNGV. V was clipped by 1 base and J by 0 bases; unmatched bases: 1. There are 16 residues in the CDR3. The CDR3 region is CASSLGTGVSNQPQHF. The CDR3 nucleotides are TGTGCCAGCAGCTTAGGGACAGGGGTTAGCAATCAGCCCCAGCATTTT.

The rearrangement joins TRBV30 to TRBJ2-3, with D possibly TRBD2 on 6 matching bases. Trimming removed 0 bases at V and 2 bases at J, with 9 bases between. This CDR3 is built from 14 residues. Germline CDR1 and CDR2: GTSNPN and SVGIG (reference sequence). CDR3 amino acids: CAWSVGLYTDTQYF. The CDR3, as DNA: TGTGCCTGGAGTGTGGGACTGTACACAGATACGCAGTATTTT.

This chain connects TRBV18 to TRBJ1-5; the match to TRBD1 covers 8 bases. Germline assignment: CDR1 KGHSH and CDR2 LQKENI. CDR3 length equals 15 residues. The ends lost 5 bases at V and 4 bases at J; junction bases unmatched: 7. The CDR3 region has the DNA TGTGCCAGCTCAAGGACAGGGCCCATGAATCAGCCCCAGCATTTT. This translates into CASSRTGPMNQPQHF.

CDR3 in DNA: TGTGCAAGTGGCCAGACGATCAATCAGCCCCAGCATTTT. It specifies CASGQTINQPQHF. This chain links TRBV19 with TRBJ1-5; D is undetermined. This CDR3 is 13 amino acids long. Germline values: CDR1 LNHDA, CDR2 SQIVND (reference sequence).

The chain employs TRBV2 and TRBJ2-7; no firm D call. Trimming stripped 3 bases from V and 1 base from J, with 13 bases between. This CDR3 is built from 15 residues. Germline assignment: CDR1 SNHLY and CDR2 FYNNEI. CDR3 nucleotides: TGTGCCAGCAGTGACTCGGCTTGGGTTTCCTACGAGCAGTACTTC. It specifies CASSDSAWVSYEQYF.

This chain uses TRBV27 with TRBJ1-5; D gene uncertain. This CDR3 is built from 13 residues. Per germline, CDR1 MNHEY and CDR2 SMNVEV (reference sequence). Trimming took off 3 bases at V and 2 bases at J, with 5 bases between the two ends. DNA for the CDR3: TGTGCCAGCAGTTTTTGGGGCAATCAGCCCCAGCATTTT. Its protein is CASSFWGNQPQHF.

The J gene is TRBJ1-2, the V gene TRBV7-9; perhaps TRBD1 as D (6 bases). V was clipped by 1 base and J by 7 bases, with 13 bases between them. Looked up from germline, CDR1 is SEHNR and CDR2 is FQNEAQ (reference sequence). The CDR3 extends over 14 amino acids. Here the CDR3 DNA reads TGTGCCAGCAGCTTAGACGGGGGGCAATTTGGCTACACCTTC. Protein sequence: CASSLDGGQFGYTF.

The chain employs TRBV6-5 and TRBJ2-1; 9 bases align to TRBD2. V gave up 4 bases and J gave up 4 bases; unmatched junction bases: 8. The CDR3 runs 16 residues. Germline CDR1 and CDR2: MNHEY and SVGAGI. The CDR3 loop reads CASSFGSGSTYNEQFF. The DNA of the CDR3 is TGTGCCAGCAGTTTTGGTAGCGGGAGTACTTACAATGAGCAGTTCTTC.

The gene calls are TRBV10-2 and TRBJ1-2; weak D call: TRBD1 (5 bases). Germline lookup yields CDR1 WSHSY and CDR2 SAAADI. The CDR3 covers 14 residues. The germline V and J ends were trimmed by 4 bases and 4 bases, with 13 bases remaining between them. The CDR3 DNA is TGCGCCAGCAGTGCTTCGACAGACCTCTATGGCTACACCTTC. This codes for CASSASTDLYGYTF.

The sample holds one count of this clone. V and J are TRBV5-1 and TRBJ2-2; D unresolved. Trimming cost V 4 bases and J 8 bases, with 15 bases left between them. The V gene's germline CDR1 is SGHRS and CDR2 YFSETQ. The CDR3 is made up of 14 amino acids. The CDR3 spells CASSVDPGSGELFF. In nucleotides, the CDR3 is TGCGCCAGCAGCGTCGACCCGGGTTCGGGGGAGCTGTTTTTT.

The chain couples TRBV6-1 to TRBJ2-1; 8 bases are a match to TRBD1. Unmatched junction bases numbered 4, after V lost 11 bases and J lost 1 base. This CDR3 has 13 amino acids. Germline CDR1 and CDR2: MNHNS and SASEGT. The CDR3 is CAGRQGSYNEQFF. Here the CDR3 DNA reads TGTGCCGGACGACAGGGGTCCTACAATGAGCAGTTCTTC.

The chain links TRBV6-5 to TRBJ2-1; the match to TRBD2 covers 7 bases. The CDR3 has 16 residues. The ends lost 4 bases at V and 3 bases at J; junction bases unmatched: 9. CDR1 is MNHEY, CDR2 SVGAGI, per germline. The CDR3 DNA reads TGTGCCAGCAGTTTAAGTCCAGCGGGAAACTACAATGAGCAGTTCTTC. This gives the protein CASSLSPAGNYNEQFF.

V usage is TRBV5-1 and J usage is TRBJ1-2; 9 bases are a match to TRBD1. V lost 9 bases, J lost 12 bases, and 18 bases stayed unmatched. Per the germline V gene, CDR1 is SGHRS and CDR2 is YFSETQ. The CDR3 sequence is 14 residues long. The DNA of the CDR3 is TGCGCCACAAGTCCCGGGACAGGGTCTTTACTCCACACCTTC. It encodes CATSPGTGSLLHTF.

This CDR3 reads CASSRALAGISSYEQYF. The CDR3 region has the DNA TGTGCCAGCAGCCGTGCCCTAGCGGGTATAAGCTCCTACGAGCAGTACTTC. The chain couples TRBV5-4 to TRBJ2-7; 8 bases are shared with TRBD2. Germline CDR1 SGHNT, CDR2 YYREEE (reference sequence). The CDR3 loop spans 17 amino acids. Trimming at V came to 4 bases and at J to 0 bases, leaving 12 bases not matched to a gene.